The 3 T cell receptor beta chains below come from one sample, sequenced in a study of blood T cell repertoires in COVID-19. Sequencing used immunoSEQ multiplex PCR; TCRdb keeps in-frame clones, though not all of them. The sample consists of 250,000 or so clones, more than 75% of them appearing once. Sequenced: peripheral blood. These receptors were taken from a man aged 80 or over with acute or convalescent COVID-19.

The chain joins TRBV7-3 to TRBJ2-2; TRBD2 might be the D (5 bases). CDR3 length: 16 amino acids. Germline-derived CDR1 and CDR2 are SGHTA and FQGTGA. V shed 5 bases and J shed 2 bases, with 15 bases lying between them. In DNA, the CDR3 is TGTGCCAGCAGCCCTGCGGACTTTCGTAACACCGGGGAGCTGTTTTTT. Its protein is CASSPADFRNTGELFF.

The rearrangement uses TRBV25-1 and TRBJ1-6; D unresolved. Trimming pared 1 base from V and 5 bases from J, leaving 9 bases between. CDR3 length: 15 residues. Germline V lookup: CDR1 MGHDK, CDR2 SYGVNS. In DNA, the CDR3 is TGTGCCAGCAGTGAATTCCTCGGAGATAATTCACCCCTCCACTTT. Translating it yields CASSEFLGDNSPLHF.

The chain recombines TRBV19 with TRBJ1-5; 9 nucleotides agree with TRBD1. Germline CDR1 and CDR2: LNHDA and SQIVND (reference sequence). CDR3 length equals 14 residues. V lost 9 bases to trimming and J lost 6 bases; unmatched junction nucleotides: 9. The CDR3 DNA sequence: TGTGCCAGAGCGGGACAGGGTTTTTGTCAGCCCCAGCATTTT. Translated, it gives CARAGQGFCQPQHF. Looking up the rest from reference TRBV19 and TRBJ1-5 gives the full variable domain: DGGITQSPKYLFRKEGQNVTLSCEQNLNHDAMYWYRQDPGQGLRLIYYSQIVNDFQKGDIAEGYSVSREKKESFPLTVTSAQKNPTAFYLCARAGQGFCQPQHFGDGTRLSIL.